Following are 21 T cell receptor beta chains from one sample sequenced in a study of blood T cell repertoires in COVID-19. Method: immunoSEQ multiplex PCR; TCRdb's copy keeps in-frame clones and lacks some. The data contain nearly 200,000 clones, around four fifths of them singletons. Material for sequencing was peripheral blood. The source of these receptors is a human donor in a cohort sampled during active COVID-19.

The CDR3 loop is CASSRDRGHYGYTF. In DNA, the CDR3 is TGTGCCAGCAGCCGGGACAGGGGTCACTATGGCTACACCTTC. The rearrangement links TRBV9 to TRBJ1-2; 10 nucleotides match TRBD1. The CDR3 contains 14 residues. Looked up from germline, CDR1 is SGDLS and CDR2 is YYNGEE. V lost 4 bases and J lost 3; bases outside the gene matches: 3.

The chain joins TRBV5-4 to TRBJ2-1; 8 positions match TRBD2. Looked up from germline, CDR1 is SGHNT and CDR2 is YYREEE (reference sequence). V dropped 0 bases and J dropped 5; count of bases not matched to a gene: 10. The CDR3 sequence is 17 residues long. The CDR3 DNA sequence: TGTGCCAGCAGCTTGGCCGGAGTACTAGCGGAGCACAATGAGCAGTTCTTC. Encoded protein: CASSLAGVLAEHNEQFF.

V and J are TRBV4-1 and TRBJ1-1; D possibly corresponds to TRBD1 (6 bases). Trimming stripped 4 bases from V and 4 bases from J, with 13 bases between. Germline V gives CDR1 MGHRA, CDR2 YSYEKL. This CDR3 spans 14 amino acids. CDR3 residues: CASSRPDRSTEAFF. The CDR3 bases are TGCGCCAGCAGCCGACCAGACAGGAGCACTGAAGCTTTCTTT.

The V call is TRBV6-6, the J call TRBJ1-5; no firm D call. Trimming left V 6 bases short and J 5 bases short, with 11 bases between. CDR1 and CDR2 from the germline V gene are MNHNY and SVGAGI (reference sequence). The CDR3 is made up of 13 amino acids. The DNA for the CDR3 is TGTGCCAGCAGGGGAGACTTACATCAGCCCCAGCATTTT. Its translation: CASRGDLHQPQHF.

There are a few counts of this clone. The chain has TRBV30 and TRBJ1-4; D unresolved. Trimming shortened V by 6 bases and J by 6 bases, and 11 bases separated the two germline ends. The CDR3 covers 12 residues. CDR1 and CDR2 (germline): GTSNPN, SVGIG (reference sequence). The CDR3 DNA reads as TGTGCCTGTGGGGAGAGGCATGAAAAACTGTTTTTT. It yields the protein CACGERHEKLFF.

The chain carries TRBV28 and TRBJ2-5; no clear D gene. Germline CDR1 reads MDHEN; CDR2 reads SYDVKM. Trimming cost V 3 bases and J 5 bases, with 4 bases left between them. This CDR3 comprises 11 residues. CDR3 coding DNA: TGTGCCAGCAGTTTTCTGGAGACCCAGTACTTC. Protein product: CASSFLETQYF.

V and J are TRBV6-6 and TRBJ2-7; 8 nucleotides match TRBD1. Germline CDR1 reads MNHNY; CDR2 reads SVGAGI (reference sequence). The CDR3 has 14 residues. The ends lost 6 bases at V and 3 bases at J; junction bases unmatched: 7. The CDR3 here is CASSQQGELYEQYF. CDR3 nucleotide sequence: TGTGCCAGCAGCCAACAGGGGGAACTCTACGAGCAGTACTTC.

The rearrangement links TRBV14 to TRBJ1-2; 8 bases agree with TRBD1. Losses at the gene ends were 0 bases for V and 10 bases for J; bases not matched to a gene: 4. Germline assignment: CDR1 SGHDN and CDR2 FVKESK. The CDR3 sequence is 13 residues long. CDR3 nucleotides: TGTGCCAGCAGCCAAGATCCAGGGGGCGTCTACACCTTC. Translated, it gives CASSQDPGGVYTF. Full variable domain (outside the CDR3, taken from reference TRBV14 and TRBJ1-2): EAGVTQFPSHSVIEKGQTVTLRCDPISGHDNLYWYRRVMGKEIKFLLHFVKESKQDESGMPNNRFLAERTGGTYSTLKVQPAELEDSGVYFCASSQDPGGVYTFGSGTRLTVV.

The chain employs TRBV28 and TRBJ2-1; D possibly corresponds to TRBD2 (5 bases). Germline lookup yields CDR1 MDHEN and CDR2 SYDVKM. The CDR3 is 21 amino acids. V lost 6 bases and J 4 bases, leaving 34 bases between the germline ends. CDR3 DNA sequence: TGTGCCAGCAGCCCCCGGGTGGTAGCGAGTACCAACGGCCGCCTATACAATGAGCAGTTCTTC. This sequence encodes CASSPRVVASTNGRLYNEQFF.

This clone appeared a single time. The rearrangement links TRBV5-8 to TRBJ1-2, with D tentatively TRBD1 (5 bases). Germline lookup yields CDR1 SGHTS and CDR2 YDEGEE. The length of the CDR3 is 15 residues. Trimming stripped 3 bases from V and 5 bases from J, with 17 bases between. CDR3 coding DNA: TGTGCCAGCAGCTGGGGGACTCGCTCGACATATGGCTACACCTTC. It specifies CASSWGTRSTYGYTF.

The genes are TRBV9 and TRBJ2-5; 14 bases fit TRBD2. The junction had 14 bases not matched to a gene; V was cut back by 3 bases and J by 7 bases. The length of the CDR3 is 18 residues. Germline loops: CDR1 SGDLS, CDR2 YYNGEE. The CDR3 loop reads CASSAGLAGGPREMTQYF. CDR3 nucleotide sequence: TGTGCCAGCAGCGCCGGACTAGCGGGAGGCCCCAGGGAGATGACCCAGTACTTC.

The chain is built from TRBV28 and TRBJ1-3; 7 positions match TRBD1. The germline V gene encodes CDR1 MDHEN and CDR2 SYDVKM. The CDR3 runs to 14 residues. V lost 4 bases, J lost 7 bases, and 7 bases stayed unmatched. In nucleotides, the CDR3 is TGTGCCAGCAGTTCACGTACCAGGGGGAACACCATATATTTT. This sequence encodes CASSSRTRGNTIYF. The entire variable domain, with the rest obtained from reference TRBV28 and TRBJ1-3, is as follows: DVKVTQSSRYLVKRTGEKVFLECVQDMDHENMFWYRQDPGLGLRLIYFSYDVKMKEKGDIPEGYSVSREKKERFSLILESASTNQTSMYLCASSSRTRGNTIYFGEGSWLTVV.

The chain recombines TRBV2 with TRBJ1-4, with D perhaps matching TRBD1 (6 bases). CDR1 is SNHLY, CDR2 FYNNEI, per germline. This CDR3 is 13 amino acids long. The ends were cut back, 11 bases at V and 8 bases at J, with 18 bases in the middle. CDR3 region: CAGSRDKQEKLFF. CDR3 sequence (DNA): TGTGCCGGATCTCGGGACAAACAGGAAAAACTGTTTTTT.

V gene TRBV12-3 or TRBV12-4 combines with J gene TRBJ1-2, with unresolved D. This CDR3 contains 13 residues. The germline V and J ends were trimmed by 8 bases and 6 bases, with 16 bases remaining between them. For the CDR3, the DNA is TGTGCCAGCTCGAACCCCCCGGGTGATGGCTACACCTTC. Amino acid sequence: CASSNPPGDGYTF.

This rearrangement joins TRBV7-8 to TRBJ1-4, with 9 bases matching TRBD1. The germline V gene encodes CDR1 SGHVS and CDR2 FQNEAQ. V dropped 4 bases and J dropped 4; count of bases not matched to a gene: 1. The CDR3 is 14 residues long. The DNA for the CDR3 is TGTGCCAGCAGCTGGACAGGGGTTAATGAAAAACTGTTTTTT. This gives the protein CASSWTGVNEKLFF.

V usage is TRBV14 and J usage is TRBJ2-3, with 8 positions matching TRBD2. V gave up 2 bases and J gave up 8 bases; unmatched junction bases: 9. CDR3 length equals 15 residues. Germline assignment: CDR1 SGHDN and CDR2 FVKESK. CDR3 DNA sequence: TGTGCCAGCAGCCAAAGTAGCGGGGTCGGGGTTACGCAGTATTTT. Protein product: CASSQSSGVGVTQYF.

This clone was observed once. V gene TRBV7-2 combines with J gene TRBJ2-2; possibly TRBD2 for D (7 bases). The CDR3 has 16 amino acids. Germline values: CDR1 SGHTA, CDR2 FQGNSA. The V end lost 5 bases, the J end lost 14 bases, and 27 bases lay between the germline ends. CDR3: CASSPGGQLRRGRLFF. As DNA, the CDR3 is TGTGCCAGCAGCCCCGGGGGGCAGCTCAGACGCGGAAGACTGTTTTTT.

This sequence joins TRBV27 and TRBJ2-1, with D perhaps TRBD2 (6 bases). The CDR3 runs 12 residues. V was clipped by 3 bases and J by 11 bases, with 11 bases between them. The germline V gene has CDR1 MNHEY and CDR2 SMNVEV (reference sequence). Here the CDR3 reads CASSFRREKQFF. CDR3 nucleotides: TGTGCCAGCAGTTTTCGACGGGAGAAGCAGTTCTTC.

J is TRBJ1-1 and V is TRBV30; D perhaps matches TRBD1 (6 bases). The germline CDR1 and CDR2 sequences are GTSNPN and SVGIG (reference sequence). The ends were cut back, 2 bases at V and 8 bases at J, with 15 bases in the middle. This CDR3 is built from 13 residues. In DNA, the CDR3 is TGTGCCTGGAGTTCTCAGTGGGGGACAGAAGCTTTCTTT. Translating gives CAWSSQWGTEAFF. The full variable domain, rest sourced from reference TRBV30 and TRBJ1-1, is SQTIHQWPATLVQPVGSPLSLECTVEGTSNPNLYWYRQAAGRGLQLLFYSVGIGQISSEVPQNLSASRPQDRQFILSSKKLLLSDSGFYLCAWSSQWGTEAFFGQGTRLTVV.

This sequence joins TRBV3-1 (or the pseudogene TRBV3-2) and TRBJ2-5, with a tentative D call TRBD2 (6 bases). The length of the CDR3 is 14 residues. Germline V gene lookup returns CDR1 LGHDT and CDR2 YNNKEL (reference sequence). Trimming pared 0 bases from V and 4 bases from J, leaving 9 bases between. CDR3 DNA: TGTGCCAGCAGCCAAGATAGGAGGGCAGAGACCCAGTACTTC. This sequence encodes CASSQDRRAETQYF.

The gene calls are TRBV27 and TRBJ2-5, with a tentative D call TRBD2 (5 bases). The CDR3 consists of 13 residues. Germline V lookup: CDR1 MNHEY, CDR2 SMNVEV (reference sequence). Trimming shortened V by 6 bases and J by 4 bases, and 12 bases separated the two germline ends. The CDR3 is CASRRRGSETQYF. CDR3 nucleotides: TGTGCCAGCAGGCGCCGGGGATCAGAGACCCAGTACTTC.